This T cell receptor beta chain was sequenced for a study of identical twins. This CDR3 region has 13 residues. The germline V gene has CDR1 SEHNR and CDR2 FQNEAQ (reference sequence). Study-level points and caveats: The more abundant beta clonotypes in cord blood had fewer insertions, and memory repertoires did not show this. Researchers caution that invariant MAIT and iNKT cells could partly confound zero-insertion analyses.

Concerning this clonotype itself: Antigen specificity is unknown. Sequence at one end of the junction differs from germline and may be a read error.

Healthy Caucasians made up all donors. TCRdb used MiXCR to reprocess the 5' RACE reads, holding one entry per CDR3 protein. The sample lists 540,000 or so distinct CDR3 sequences; approximately 20% were seen once. These sequences were also reported in another study, on yellow fever vaccine responses in identical twins.

This TCR derives from a woman in her late teens or twenties in good health. The chain is built from TRBV7-9 and TRBJ2-3; 8 bases map to TRBD1. The sample taken for sequencing was CD4+ T cells sorted from blood. The CDR3 DNA follows: TGTGCCAGCAGCCAAAGGACAGGGCCCTTCCCGGATTTT. It specifies CASSQRTGPFPDF.